The entry below gives a single T cell receptor (beta chain) sequence along with its context. The target antigen is unknown. Some clones are missing from TCRdb's copy, which holds only in-frame ones; the method was immunoSEQ multiplex PCR. The sample contains roughly 52,000 clones, just under 85% of which appear only once. These data originate in a study of OX40 agonist ivuxolimab in advanced cancers. Trimming pared 5 bases from V and 2 bases from J, leaving 11 bases between. CDR1 is SEHNR and CDR2 is FQNEAQ in the germline V gene (reference sequence). CDR3 length equals 14 residues. The study, taken as a whole, reports: CD8+ T cells showed, on average, more clonal expansion than CD4+ cells.

Blood sampling was done at baseline, cycle 4 day 1, and cycle 7 day 1. The V call is TRBV7-9, the J call TRBJ2-3; D unclear. The TCR was taken from an adult with an advanced solid tumor such as melanoma, head and neck, liver or kidney cancer. Material: CD4+ or CD8+ T cells sorted from blood, obtained in a trial of the OX40 agonist ivuxolimab. The CDR3 coding sequence is TGTGCCAGCAGCACTCCTACAGCCACAGATACGCAGTATTTT. This sequence encodes CASSTPTATDTQYF.